Listed below are T cell receptor beta chains from one sample, sequenced in a study of blood T cell repertoires in COVID-19. The repertoire was sequenced with immunoSEQ multiplex PCR; TCRdb's copy has only in-frame clones and lacks some. The sample consists of about 140,000 clones, 60% to 85% of them appearing once. Sequenced input: peripheral blood. These receptor sequences come from a woman older than 75 with active or convalescent COVID-19. The CDR3 runs from the conserved cysteine through the conserved F or W. The order of the fields is V gene, clone size, J gene, D gene, CDR3 protein, CDR3 DNA. The D gene is left open where the match is weak. Clone sizes are given selectively: once, few, many, or a class where the clone is expanded.

v_gene: TRBV28
abundance: NA
j_gene: TRBJ2-3
d_gene: TRBD1
CDR3aa: CASSLEGASTDTQYF
CDR3nt: TGTGCCAGCAGTTTAGAGGGGGCTAGCACAGATACGCAGTATTTT

v_gene: TRBV29-1
abundance: NA
j_gene: TRBJ2-3
d_gene: TRBD2
CDR3aa: CSVAGASGGSTDTQYF
CDR3nt: TGCAGCGTTGCGGGGGCTAGCGGGGGGAGCACAGATACGCAGTATTTT

v_gene: TRBV5-1
abundance: NA
j_gene: TRBJ2-1
d_gene: TRBD2
CDR3aa: CASSPTSGGAIEQFF
CDR3nt: TGCGCCAGCAGCCCCACTAGCGGGGGGGCCATTGAGCAGTTCTTC

v_gene: TRBV11-2
abundance: NA
j_gene: TRBJ2-3
d_gene: NA
CDR3aa: CASSPTSSTDTQYF
CDR3nt: TGTGCCAGCAGCCCAACCAGTAGCACAGATACGCAGTATTTT

v_gene: TRBV7-6
abundance: NA
j_gene: TRBJ2-7
d_gene: NA
CDR3aa: CASSSTEANYEQYF
CDR3nt: TGTGCCAGCAGCTCCACAGAAGCTAACTACGAGCAGTACTTC

v_gene: TRBV4-1
abundance: NA
j_gene: TRBJ2-7
d_gene: TRBD2
CDR3aa: CASSQGAGEIYEQYF
CDR3nt: TGCGCCAGCAGCCAAGGGGCGGGGGAGATCTACGAGCAGTACTTC

v_gene: TRBV24-1
abundance: NA
j_gene: TRBJ2-3
d_gene: NA
CDR3aa: CATSEGATDTQYF
CDR3nt: TGTGCCACCAGTGAGGGGGCTACAGATACGCAGTATTTT

v_gene: TRBV6-5
abundance: once
j_gene: TRBJ1-5
d_gene: NA
CDR3aa: CASSLRGTYQPQHF
CDR3nt: TGTGCCAGCAGCCTCCGGGGAACCTATCAGCCCCAGCATTTT

v_gene: TRBV7-3
abundance: NA
j_gene: TRBJ1-1
d_gene: NA
CDR3aa: CASGRLMNTEAFF
CDR3nt: TGTGCCAGCGGAAGACTGATGAACACTGAAGCTTTCTTT

v_gene: TRBV3-1/TRBV3-2
abundance: NA
j_gene: TRBJ2-5
d_gene: NA
CDR3aa: CASSQVGRWETQYF
CDR3nt: TGTGCCAGCAGCCAAGTCGGCAGGTGGGAGACCCAGTACTTC

v_gene: TRBV6-2/TRBV6-3
abundance: NA
j_gene: TRBJ2-7
d_gene: NA
CDR3aa: CASSNVLQGRKDEQYF
CDR3nt: TGTGCCAGCAGTAACGTCTTACAGGGACGAAAAGACGAGCAGTACTTC

v_gene: TRBV18
abundance: NA
j_gene: TRBJ1-4
d_gene: NA
CDR3aa: CASSVSTNEKLFF
CDR3nt: TGTGCCAGCTCCGTTAGCACTAATGAAAAACTGTTTTTT

v_gene: TRBV4-2
abundance: once
j_gene: TRBJ1-4
d_gene: NA
CDR3aa: CASGQSNEKLFF
CDR3nt: TGTGCCAGCGGGCAGAGTAATGAAAAACTGTTTTTT

v_gene: TRBV30
abundance: NA
j_gene: TRBJ2-3
d_gene: NA
CDR3aa: CAWSGYVRRAFRTDTQYF
CDR3nt: TGTGCCTGGAGTGGATATGTACGGCGGGCTTTCCGCACAGATACGCAGTATTTT

v_gene: TRBV4-1
abundance: few
j_gene: TRBJ1-2
d_gene: TRBD1
CDR3aa: CASSQPGTAYGYTF
CDR3nt: TGCGCCAGCAGCCAACCCGGGACAGCTTATGGCTACACCTTC

v_gene: TRBV5-8
abundance: NA
j_gene: TRBJ2-1
d_gene: TRBD1
CDR3aa: CASSPRSGTGYNEQFF
CDR3nt: TGTGCCAGCAGCCCACGGTCGGGGACAGGATACAATGAGCAGTTCTTC

v_gene: TRBV5-4
abundance: once
j_gene: TRBJ2-7
d_gene: TRBD2
CDR3aa: CASSPGLADPYEQYF
CDR3nt: TGTGCCAGCAGCCCGGGACTAGCGGATCCTTACGAGCAGTACTTC

v_gene: TRBV9
abundance: few
j_gene: TRBJ1-3
d_gene: NA
CDR3aa: CASSRKTNTGTRKSGNTIYF
CDR3nt: TGTGCCAGCAGCAGAAAAACTAATACCGGGACACGGAAGTCTGGAAACACCATATATTTT

v_gene: TRBV6-2/TRBV6-3
abundance: NA
j_gene: TRBJ2-7
d_gene: NA
CDR3aa: CASSYLQGYEQYF
CDR3nt: TGTGCCAGCAGTTACTTACAGGGCTACGAGCAGTACTTC

v_gene: TRBV19
abundance: NA
j_gene: TRBJ2-1
d_gene: TRBD2
CDR3aa: CASSPSGAYNEQFF
CDR3nt: TGTGCCAGTAGCCCTAGCGGAGCCTACAATGAGCAGTTCTTC

v_gene: TRBV7-2
abundance: NA
j_gene: TRBJ2-5
d_gene: NA
CDR3aa: CASSLILAGEETQYF
CDR3nt: TGTGCCAGCAGCTTAATATTAGCTGGGGAGGAGACCCAGTACTTC

v_gene: TRBV5-6
abundance: NA
j_gene: TRBJ1-2
d_gene: NA
CDR3aa: CASSLDRVGGYTF
CDR3nt: TGTGCCAGCAGCTTGGACAGGGTCGGTGGCTACACCTTC

v_gene: TRBV7-2
abundance: NA
j_gene: TRBJ1-4
d_gene: NA
CDR3aa: CASSLEQGTNEKLFF
CDR3nt: TGTGCCAGCAGCTTAGAACAGGGCACTAATGAAAAACTGTTTTTT

v_gene: TRBV6-1
abundance: NA
j_gene: TRBJ1-5
d_gene: NA
CDR3aa: CASSEAPIEPQHF
CDR3nt: TGTGCCAGCAGTGAAGCTCCTATCGAGCCCCAGCATTTT

v_gene: TRBV4-1
abundance: NA
j_gene: TRBJ2-1
d_gene: TRBD1
CDR3aa: CASSPAHDRGNEQFF
CDR3nt: TGCGCCAGCAGCCCGGCCCACGACAGGGGGAATGAGCAGTTCTTC

v_gene: TRBV27
abundance: few
j_gene: TRBJ1-1
d_gene: TRBD1
CDR3aa: CASRKQGSTEAFF
CDR3nt: TGTGCCAGCAGGAAACAGGGGAGCACTGAAGCTTTCTTT

v_gene: TRBV28
abundance: NA
j_gene: TRBJ1-2
d_gene: NA
CDR3aa: CASSGRGYGYTF
CDR3nt: TGTGCCAGCAGTGGCCGAGGATATGGCTACACCTTC

v_gene: TRBV19
abundance: NA
j_gene: TRBJ1-2
d_gene: NA
CDR3aa: CASSISQGANYGYTF
CDR3nt: TGTGCCAGTAGTATCTCACAGGGAGCTAACTATGGCTACACCTTC

v_gene: TRBV5-6
abundance: many
j_gene: TRBJ2-3
d_gene: NA
CDR3aa: CASSLPGARSTQYF
CDR3nt: TGTGCCAGCAGCCTCCCTGGGGCCAGGTCAACGCAGTATTTT

v_gene: TRBV4-3
abundance: once
j_gene: TRBJ1-6
d_gene: NA
CDR3aa: CASSQVQGNSPLHF
CDR3nt: TGCGCCAGCAGCCAAGTACAGGGAAACTCACCCCTCCACTTT

v_gene: TRBV7-9
abundance: NA
j_gene: TRBJ2-5
d_gene: NA
CDR3aa: CASSLVRVQETQYF
CDR3nt: TGTGCCAGCAGCTTAGTGAGGGTCCAGGAGACCCAGTACTTC

v_gene: TRBV3-1/TRBV3-2
abundance: NA
j_gene: TRBJ1-2
d_gene: TRBD1
CDR3aa: CASSRTRDRGLPNYGYTF
CDR3nt: TGTGCCAGCAGCCGAACAAGGGACAGGGGACTACCTAACTATGGCTACACCTTC

v_gene: TRBV27
abundance: few
j_gene: TRBJ1-1
d_gene: NA
CDR3aa: CASRNRWGTEAFF
CDR3nt: TGTGCCAGCAGAAACAGGTGGGGCACTGAAGCTTTCTTT

v_gene: TRBV19
abundance: NA
j_gene: TRBJ2-7
d_gene: NA
CDR3aa: CASSIGASYEQYF
CDR3nt: TGTGCCAGTAGTATTGGGGCATCCTACGAGCAGTACTTC

v_gene: TRBV19
abundance: NA
j_gene: TRBJ2-4
d_gene: NA
CDR3aa: CASSIWGEATYF
CDR3nt: TGTGCCAGTAGTATTTGGGGGGAGGCTACGTACTTC

v_gene: TRBV6-5
abundance: NA
j_gene: TRBJ1-2
d_gene: TRBD1
CDR3aa: CASSSRGQANYGYTF
CDR3nt: TGTGCCAGCAGTTCAAGGGGACAGGCGAACTATGGCTACACCTTC

v_gene: TRBV19
abundance: NA
j_gene: TRBJ1-1
d_gene: NA
CDR3aa: CASSIEERGEAFF
CDR3nt: TGTGCCAGTAGTATCGAGGAGAGAGGTGAAGCTTTCTTT

v_gene: TRBV6-2/TRBV6-3
abundance: NA
j_gene: TRBJ1-6
d_gene: NA
CDR3aa: CASSYSARGDSPLHF
CDR3nt: TGTGCCAGCAGTTACTCGGCCAGGGGTGATTCACCCCTCCACTTT

v_gene: TRBV5-1
abundance: NA
j_gene: TRBJ1-6
d_gene: NA
CDR3aa: CASSEERGLARNSPLHF
CDR3nt: TGCGCCAGCAGCGAAGAACGGGGGTTAGCGAGAAATTCACCCCTCCACTTT

v_gene: TRBV9
abundance: NA
j_gene: TRBJ2-1
d_gene: NA
CDR3aa: CASSARNEQFF
CDR3nt: TGTGCCAGCAGCGCGCGCAATGAGCAGTTCTTC

v_gene: TRBV29-1
abundance: NA
j_gene: TRBJ1-2
d_gene: TRBD1
CDR3aa: CSAEDRGNYGYTF
CDR3nt: TGCAGCGCCGAGGACAGGGGCAACTATGGCTACACCTTC

v_gene: TRBV7-2
abundance: NA
j_gene: TRBJ2-7
d_gene: TRBD2
CDR3aa: CASSPQAGGYYEQYF
CDR3nt: TGTGCCAGCAGCCCCCAGGCGGGGGGGTACTACGAGCAGTACTTC

v_gene: TRBV7-9
abundance: NA
j_gene: TRBJ1-2
d_gene: TRBD1
CDR3aa: CAVTRGLYGYTF
CDR3nt: TGTGCCGTAACGAGGGGGCTCTATGGCTACACCTTC

v_gene: TRBV7-9
abundance: NA
j_gene: TRBJ2-5
d_gene: TRBD2
CDR3aa: CASSPGTRVRQETQYF
CDR3nt: TGTGCCAGCAGCCCGGGGACTAGAGTTAGACAAGAGACCCAGTACTTC

v_gene: TRBV5-1
abundance: NA
j_gene: TRBJ2-6
d_gene: NA
CDR3aa: CASSLRSDSGSGANVLTF
CDR3nt: TGCGCCAGCAGCTTGCGGTCCGACTCTGGCTCTGGGGCCAACGTCCTGACTTTC

v_gene: TRBV21-1
abundance: NA
j_gene: TRBJ2-1
d_gene: NA
CDR3aa: CASTQTAYNEQFF
CDR3nt: TGTGCCAGCACCCAGACAGCATACAATGAGCAGTTCTTC

v_gene: TRBV5-1
abundance: NA
j_gene: TRBJ1-4
d_gene: NA
CDR3aa: CASSLAGATNEKLFF
CDR3nt: TGCGCCAGCAGCTTGGCTGGGGCGACTAATGAAAAACTGTTTTTT

v_gene: TRBV18
abundance: once
j_gene: TRBJ1-1
d_gene: NA
CDR3aa: CASSLSRDTEAFF
CDR3nt: TGTGCCAGCTCACTAAGCCGGGACACTGAAGCTTTCTTT

v_gene: TRBV3-1/TRBV3-2
abundance: few
j_gene: TRBJ2-1
d_gene: NA
CDR3aa: CASSRGTYNEQFF
CDR3nt: TGTGCCAGCAGCCGGGGGACTTACAATGAGCAGTTCTTC

v_gene: TRBV20-1
abundance: NA
j_gene: TRBJ1-2
d_gene: NA
CDR3aa: CSARDFPGYTF
CDR3nt: TGCAGTGCTAGAGACTTTCCTGGCTACACCTTC

v_gene: TRBV28
abundance: NA
j_gene: TRBJ1-1
d_gene: NA
CDR3aa: CASNVLSGGGSAFF
CDR3nt: TGTGCCAGCAACGTTCTAAGTGGCGGAGGGTCGGCTTTCTTT

v_gene: TRBV28
abundance: NA
j_gene: TRBJ1-4
d_gene: NA
CDR3aa: CASSLGGFANEKLFF
CDR3nt: TGTGCCAGCAGTTTGGGGGGGTTCGCTAATGAAAAACTGTTTTTT

v_gene: TRBV19
abundance: NA
j_gene: TRBJ1-5
d_gene: TRBD1
CDR3aa: CASRKPGRGPFQPQHF
CDR3nt: TGTGCCAGTAGGAAGCCCGGGAGGGGGCCCTTTCAGCCCCAGCATTTT

v_gene: TRBV9
abundance: few
j_gene: TRBJ1-2
d_gene: TRBD1
CDR3aa: CASSPFDRTGNYGYTF
CDR3nt: TGTGCCAGCAGCCCCTTCGACCGGACAGGGAACTATGGCTACACCTTC

v_gene: TRBV23-1
abundance: NA
j_gene: TRBJ2-1
d_gene: TRBD2
CDR3aa: CAGTSGPSSYNEQFF
CDR3nt: TGCGCCGGGACTAGCGGGCCCAGCTCCTACAATGAGCAGTTCTTC